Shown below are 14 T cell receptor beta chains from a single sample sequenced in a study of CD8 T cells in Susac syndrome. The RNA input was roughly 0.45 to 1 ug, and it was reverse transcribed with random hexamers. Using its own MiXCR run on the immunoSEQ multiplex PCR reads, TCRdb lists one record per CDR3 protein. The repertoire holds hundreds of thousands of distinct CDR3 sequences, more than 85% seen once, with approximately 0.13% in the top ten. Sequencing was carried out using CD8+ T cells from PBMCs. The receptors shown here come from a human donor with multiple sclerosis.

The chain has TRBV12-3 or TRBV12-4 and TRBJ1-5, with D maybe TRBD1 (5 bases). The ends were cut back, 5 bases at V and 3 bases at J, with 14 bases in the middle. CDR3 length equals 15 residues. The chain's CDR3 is CASSDGVGPNQPQHF. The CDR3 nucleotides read TGTGCCAGCAGTGACGGGGTGGGGCCCAATCAGCCCCAGCATTTT.

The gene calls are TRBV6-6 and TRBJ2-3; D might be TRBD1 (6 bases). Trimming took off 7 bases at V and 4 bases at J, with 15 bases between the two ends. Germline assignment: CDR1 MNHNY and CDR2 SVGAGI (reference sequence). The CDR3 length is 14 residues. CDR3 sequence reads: CASNPQGGPDTQYF. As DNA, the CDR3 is TGTGCCAGCAACCCACAGGGTGGTCCAGATACGCAGTATTTT.

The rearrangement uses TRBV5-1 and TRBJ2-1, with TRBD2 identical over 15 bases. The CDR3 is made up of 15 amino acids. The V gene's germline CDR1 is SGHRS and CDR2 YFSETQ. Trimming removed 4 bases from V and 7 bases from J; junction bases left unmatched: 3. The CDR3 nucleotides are TGCGCCAGCAGCCGGGGACTAGCGGGGGGAAATGAGCAGTTCTTC. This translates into CASSRGLAGGNEQFF.

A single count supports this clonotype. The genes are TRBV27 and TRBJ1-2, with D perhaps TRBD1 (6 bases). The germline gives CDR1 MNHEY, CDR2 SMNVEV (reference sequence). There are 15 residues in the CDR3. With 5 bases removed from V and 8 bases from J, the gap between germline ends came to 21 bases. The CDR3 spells CASSPIRTGQRGYTF. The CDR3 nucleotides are TGTGCCAGCAGTCCAATACGGACGGGACAAAGAGGCTACACCTTC.

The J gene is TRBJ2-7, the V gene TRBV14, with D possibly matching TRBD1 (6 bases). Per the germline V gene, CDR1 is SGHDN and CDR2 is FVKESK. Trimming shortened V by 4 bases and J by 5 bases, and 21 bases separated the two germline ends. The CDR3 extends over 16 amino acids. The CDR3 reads CASSLRDRLFKDEQYF. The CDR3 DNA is TGTGCCAGCAGCCTCCGTGACAGGCTCTTTAAGGACGAGCAGTACTTC.

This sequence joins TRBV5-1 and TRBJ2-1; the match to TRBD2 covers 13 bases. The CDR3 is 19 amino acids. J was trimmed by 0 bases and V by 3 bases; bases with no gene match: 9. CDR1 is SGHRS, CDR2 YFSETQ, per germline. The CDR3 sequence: CASSSRTSGSPRSYNEQFF. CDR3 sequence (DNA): TGCGCCAGCAGCTCCAGGACTAGCGGGAGTCCCCGCTCCTACAATGAGCAGTTCTTC.

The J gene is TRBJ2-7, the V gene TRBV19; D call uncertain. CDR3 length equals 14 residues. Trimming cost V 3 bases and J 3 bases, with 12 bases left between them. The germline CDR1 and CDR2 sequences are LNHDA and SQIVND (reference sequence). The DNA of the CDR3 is TGTGCCAGTAGTATGCGCGACACCTACTACGAGCAGTACTTC. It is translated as CASSMRDTYYEQYF. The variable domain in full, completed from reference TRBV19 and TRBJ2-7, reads DGGITQSPKYLFRKEGQNVTLSCEQNLNHDAMYWYRQDPGQGLRLIYYSQIVNDFQKGDIAEGYSVSREKKESFPLTVTSAQKNPTAFYLCASSMRDTYYEQYFGPGTRLTVT.

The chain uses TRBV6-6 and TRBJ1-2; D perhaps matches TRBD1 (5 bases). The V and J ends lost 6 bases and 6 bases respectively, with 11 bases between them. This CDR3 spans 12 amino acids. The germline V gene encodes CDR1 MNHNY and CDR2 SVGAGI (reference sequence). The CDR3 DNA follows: TGTGCCAGCAGCCTCGACAGAAATGGCTACACCTTC. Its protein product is CASSLDRNGYTF.

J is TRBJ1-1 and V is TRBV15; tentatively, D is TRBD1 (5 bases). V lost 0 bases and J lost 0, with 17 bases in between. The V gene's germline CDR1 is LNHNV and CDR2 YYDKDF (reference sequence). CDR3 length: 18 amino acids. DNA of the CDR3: TGTGCCACCAGCAGAGATAATCAAGGGGAGGGAATGAACACTGAAGCTTTCTTT. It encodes CATSRDNQGEGMNTEAFF.

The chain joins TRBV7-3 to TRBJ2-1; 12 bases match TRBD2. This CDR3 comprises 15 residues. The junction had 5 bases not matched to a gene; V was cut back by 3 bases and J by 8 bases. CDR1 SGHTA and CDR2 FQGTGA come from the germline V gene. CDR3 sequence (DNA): TGTGCCAGCAGCTTCGGACTAGCGGGATACGATGAGCAGTTCTTC. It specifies CASSFGLAGYDEQFF.

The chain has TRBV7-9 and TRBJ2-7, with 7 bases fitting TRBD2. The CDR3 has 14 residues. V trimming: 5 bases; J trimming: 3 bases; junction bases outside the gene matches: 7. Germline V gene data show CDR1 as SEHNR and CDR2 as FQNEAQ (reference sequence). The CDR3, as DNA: TGTGCCAGCAGCCCGATTGGGACTAACTACGAGCAGTACTTC. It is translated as CASSPIGTNYEQYF.

CDR3 DNA: TGTGCCATCGTTGTGGGCGGTGAGCAGTTCTTC. Translation gives CAIVVGGEQFF. This sequence joins TRBV30 and TRBJ2-1; D gene unclear. CDR3 length: 11 amino acids. Trimming stripped 8 bases from V and 9 bases from J, with 14 bases between. Germline values: CDR1 GTSNPN, CDR2 SVGIG (reference sequence).

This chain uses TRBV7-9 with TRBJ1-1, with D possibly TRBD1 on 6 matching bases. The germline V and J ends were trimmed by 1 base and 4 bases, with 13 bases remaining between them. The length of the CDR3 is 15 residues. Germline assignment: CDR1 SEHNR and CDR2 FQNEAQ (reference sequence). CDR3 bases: TGTGCCAGCAGCTTAGATCTCCGGGGGCGCACTGAAGCTTTCTTT. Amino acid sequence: CASSLDLRGRTEAFF.

DNA for the CDR3: TGCAGCGTTATTAGGAGGAACACCGGGGAGCTGTTTTTT. Amino acids: CSVIRRNTGELFF. The chain combines TRBV29-1 with TRBJ2-2; no clear D. Between the trimmed V and J ends, which lost 5 bases and 1 base, there was a span of 8 bases. CDR3 length: 13 amino acids. CDR1 and CDR2 from the germline V gene are SQVTM and ANQGSEA.